The 32 T cell receptor beta chains presented below share a single source sample, sequenced in a study of blood T cell repertoires in COVID-19. Generated by immunoSEQ multiplex PCR, the TCRdb table keeps only in-frame clones and is missing some. The sample contains about 350,000 clones, roughly 89% of which appear only once. The sample consisted of peripheral blood. The receptor set was obtained from a woman aged 60-75 years with COVID-19, enrolled during active disease.

This clone was seen a single time. The chain recombines TRBV4-2 with TRBJ1-3, with D possibly being TRBD1 (6 bases). The CDR3 has 18 amino acids. The germline V and J ends were trimmed by 2 bases and 4 bases, with 21 bases remaining between them. Germline V gene lookup returns CDR1 LGHNA and CDR2 YNFKEQ. The CDR3 loop is CASSQRSAGGLLGNTIYF. In DNA form, the CDR3 reads TGTGCCAGCAGCCAAAGATCCGCTGGGGGCCTTCTCGGAAACACCATATATTTT.

The rearrangement joins TRBV5-4 to TRBJ1-6; D not certain. CDR3 length: 15 amino acids. Trimming removed 0 bases from V and 5 bases from J, with 9 bases in between. The germline V gene encodes CDR1 SGHNT and CDR2 YYREEE (reference sequence). CDR3 loop: CASSLGAGNNSPLHF. The CDR3 bases are TGTGCCAGCAGCTTGGGAGCAGGAAATAATTCACCCCTCCACTTT.

The chain is built from TRBV18 and TRBJ2-3; 13 bases match TRBD2. J gave up 1 base and V 5 bases, and 6 bases lay outside the gene matches. Germline CDR1 and CDR2: KGHSH and LQKENI. The CDR3 totals 17 residues. The DNA for the CDR3 is TGTGCCAGCTCATCGGGACTAGCGGGGTCGGGCACAGATACGCAGTATTTT. Translation: CASSSGLAGSGTDTQYF.

The chain couples TRBV4-1 to TRBJ2-3; a weak D match, TRBD2 (6 bases). CDR1 and CDR2 (germline): MGHRA, YSYEKL. This CDR3 spans 15 amino acids. Trimming took off 0 bases at V and 5 bases at J, with 12 bases between the two ends. The CDR3 DNA sequence: TGCGCCAGCAGCCAAGAAGTCCGGGGGAAAGATACGCAGTATTTT. Protein product: CASSQEVRGKDTQYF.

The rearrangement joins TRBV7-9 to TRBJ1-6, with 7 bases identical to TRBD1. This CDR3 has 16 residues. With V trimmed by 5 bases and J by 3 bases, 7 bases remained unmatched. Per the germline V gene, CDR1 is SEHNR and CDR2 is FQNEAQ (reference sequence). The CDR3 sequence: CASSHLRQGYNSPLHF. In DNA, the CDR3 is TGTGCCAGCAGCCATCTTCGACAGGGCTATAATTCACCCCTCCACTTT. The full variable domain, with the rest looked up from reference TRBV7-9 and TRBJ1-6, is DTGVSQNPRHKITKRGQNVTFRCDPISEHNRLYWYRQTLGQGPEFLTYFQNEAQLEKSRLLSDRFSAERPKGSFSTLEIQRTEQGDSAMYLCASSHLRQGYNSPLHFGNGTRLTVT.

The V and J genes are TRBV15 and TRBJ1-3; 7 nucleotides align to TRBD1. CDR1 LNHNV and CDR2 YYDKDF come from the germline V gene (reference sequence). The J segment lost 0 bases and the V segment lost 1 base, leaving 9 bases of the junction unmatched. The CDR3 is 18 amino acids. The CDR3 DNA sequence: TGTGCCACCAGCAGAGGAGGGGGCAGCACAGCCTCTGGAAACACCATATATTTT. Translated: CATSRGGGSTASGNTIYF.

This clone was observed a few times. This sequence joins TRBV19 and TRBJ2-7; D may be TRBD2 (6 bases). V lost 6 bases to trimming and J lost 6 bases, with 9 bases between them. In germline, CDR1 is LNHDA, CDR2 SQIVND (reference sequence). The CDR3 is 11 residues long. This CDR3 reads CASSLGGEQYF. The DNA for the CDR3 is TGTGCCAGTAGCCTGGGGGGCGAGCAGTACTTC.

Only one count was recorded for this clone. The J gene is TRBJ2-3, the V gene TRBV7-3; TRBD2 agrees at 7 bases. Trimming removed 6 bases from V and 0 bases from J; junction bases left unmatched: 9. Germline loops: CDR1 SGHTA, CDR2 FQGTGA. The CDR3 spans 16 residues. The CDR3, as DNA: TGTGCCAGCAGTCGAACGGGGCGGGGGAGCACAGATACGCAGTATTTT. It codes for CASSRTGRGSTDTQYF.

This clone was seen only once. The V gene is TRBV5-6, the J gene TRBJ2-2; 7 nucleotides agree with TRBD1. The V gene end was trimmed by 4 bases and the J gene end by 4 bases; junction bases not matched to a gene: 4. CDR3 length: 14 residues. Germline lookup yields CDR1 SGHDT and CDR2 YYEEEE. CDR3 sequence: CASSLTGTTGELFF. The CDR3 DNA follows: TGTGCCAGCAGCCTGACAGGGACCACCGGGGAGCTGTTTTTT.

The chain is built from TRBV29-1 and TRBJ1-4, with D uncertain. The CDR3 consists of 12 residues. V dropped 5 bases and J dropped 8 bases, with 12 bases sitting between them. Germline loops: CDR1 SQVTM, CDR2 ANQGSEA. CDR3 in amino acids: CSVRRGGEKLFF. As DNA, the CDR3 is TGCAGCGTTCGTCGGGGTGGGGAAAAACTGTTTTTT. Full variable domain (rest looked up from reference TRBV29-1 and TRBJ1-4): SAVISQKPSRDICQRGTSLTIQCQVDSQVTMMFWYRQQPGQSLTLIATANQGSEATYESGFVIDKFPISRPNLTFSTLTVSNMSPEDSSIYLCSVRRGGEKLFFGSGTQLSVL.

The gene calls are TRBV6-6 and TRBJ1-2; 8 nucleotides align to TRBD1. With V trimmed by 5 bases and J by 8 bases, 19 bases remained unmatched. Germline V gene data show CDR1 as MNHNY and CDR2 as SVGAGI (reference sequence). CDR3 length: 17 residues. CDR3 DNA sequence: TGTGCCAGCAGTCCTCTGAGCTCGGGACAGGCTCGACGCGGCTACACCTTC. Translation gives CASSPLSSGQARRGYTF.

The rearrangement uses TRBV14 and TRBJ2-7; 8 bases align to TRBD1. The CDR3 runs to 13 residues. J lost 7 bases, V lost 4 bases, and 6 bases had no gene match. The germline CDR1 and CDR2 sequences are SGHDN and FVKESK. The CDR3 DNA follows: TGTGCCAGCAGCCCGCAGGGGGCTCGGGAGCAGTACTTC. Its translation: CASSPQGAREQYF.

The rearrangement uses TRBV13 and TRBJ1-1; possible D gene TRBD1, 5 bases. Germline V gives CDR1 PRHDT, CDR2 FYEKMQ (reference sequence). This CDR3 has 14 amino acids. V lost 5 bases, J lost 5 bases, and 15 bases lay in between. CDR3 protein: CASSVYRRGTEAFF. CDR3 in DNA: TGTGCCAGCAGCGTATACAGGCGGGGGACTGAAGCTTTCTTT.

V gene TRBV2 combines with J gene TRBJ2-4; 7 bases agree with TRBD1. The CDR3 runs to 13 residues. Losses at the gene ends were 5 bases for V and 15 bases for J; bases not matched to a gene: 13. The germline V gene has CDR1 SNHLY and CDR2 FYNNEI. CDR3 residues: CASSKETGTAAYF. The CDR3 DNA sequence: TGTGCCAGCAGTAAAGAGACAGGGACGGCGGCGTACTTC.

The V gene is TRBV6-6, the J gene TRBJ2-7; D not certain. V was shortened by 6 bases and J by 2 bases, with 17 bases between the two germline ends. Germline V lookup: CDR1 MNHNY, CDR2 SVGAGI (reference sequence). The length of the CDR3 is 15 residues. Written as DNA, the CDR3 is TGTGCCAGCAGCTACGGGCAGTCCCTCACCTACGAGCAGTACTTC. Protein sequence: CASSYGQSLTYEQYF.

This clone appeared a single time. The chain is built from TRBV28 and TRBJ1-5; the D gene is possibly TRBD1 (6 bases). This CDR3 region has 15 residues. Germline V lookup: CDR1 MDHEN, CDR2 SYDVKM. Trimming removed 7 bases at V and 2 bases at J, with 15 bases between. In DNA form, the CDR3 reads TGTGCCAGCACCTCCCTGGGGGCGGGCAATCAGCCCCAGCATTTT. This encodes CASTSLGAGNQPQHF.

This chain connects TRBV5-1 to TRBJ2-7; TRBD1 might be the D (5 bases). Per the germline V gene, CDR1 is SGHRS and CDR2 is YFSETQ. The CDR3 contains 14 residues. V lost 5 bases and J 6 bases, leaving 18 bases between the germline ends. In nucleotides, the CDR3 is TGCGCCAGCAGGAAACAGGTCGAAGTCGGCGAGCAGTACTTC. Residues: CASRKQVEVGEQYF.

The CDR3 is CASSSDNTYEQYF. CDR3 coding DNA: TGTGCCAGCAGCTCCGACAATACCTACGAGCAGTACTTC. The rearrangement uses TRBV3-1 (or the pseudogene TRBV3-2) and TRBJ2-7; no clear D. Germline loops: CDR1 LGHDT, CDR2 YNNKEL (reference sequence). V lost 5 bases and J 2 bases, leaving 10 bases between the germline ends. CDR3 length: 13 residues.

The count of this clone is one. The genes are TRBV6-5 and TRBJ1-1; D not certain. Germline values: CDR1 MNHEY, CDR2 SVGAGI. The CDR3 sequence is 13 residues long. V dropped 7 bases and J dropped 4 bases, with 13 bases sitting between them. CDR3 in amino acids: CASKRETVTEAFF. CDR3 coding DNA: TGTGCCAGCAAGAGGGAAACGGTCACTGAAGCTTTCTTT.

The chain carries TRBV5-1 and TRBJ1-2; D may be TRBD1 (6 bases). This CDR3 comprises 12 residues. Between the trimmed V and J ends, which lost 4 bases and 9 bases, there was a span of 13 bases. CDR1 SGHRS and CDR2 YFSETQ come from the germline V gene. CDR3 in amino acids: CASSPDSWSYTF. DNA for the CDR3: TGCGCCAGCAGCCCGGACAGTTGGAGCTACACCTTC.

The chain has TRBV6-5 and TRBJ1-1, with D perhaps matching TRBD1 (6 bases). The ends were cut back, 6 bases at V and 1 base at J, with 12 bases in the middle. Germline CDR1 reads MNHEY; CDR2 reads SVGAGI. This CDR3 comprises 14 residues. CDR3 region: CASRVRDKNTEAFF. Here the CDR3 DNA reads TGTGCCAGCAGAGTACGGGACAAGAACACTGAAGCTTTCTTT.

This chain uses TRBV19 with TRBJ1-2; maybe TRBD1 (6 bases). The germline V and J ends were trimmed by 4 bases and 1 base, with 13 bases remaining between them. The CDR3 extends over 15 amino acids. CDR1 and CDR2 from the germline V gene are LNHDA and SQIVND (reference sequence). The CDR3 sequence: CASSREDRHNYGYTF. CDR3 DNA sequence: TGTGCCAGTAGTAGGGAAGACAGGCATAACTATGGCTACACCTTC. The variable domain in full, with the rest retrieved from reference TRBV19 and TRBJ1-2, is DGGITQSPKYLFRKEGQNVTLSCEQNLNHDAMYWYRQDPGQGLRLIYYSQIVNDFQKGDIAEGYSVSREKKESFPLTVTSAQKNPTAFYLCASSREDRHNYGYTFGSGTRLTVV.

The rearrangement uses TRBV27 and TRBJ1-6, with 9 bases lining up with TRBD1. V lost 6 bases and J lost 8; bases outside the gene matches: 5. The germline gives CDR1 MNHEY, CDR2 SMNVEV (reference sequence). This CDR3 has 14 residues. The CDR3 loop reads CASSYRTGDSPLHF. CDR3 bases: TGTGCCAGCAGCTATCGGACAGGGGATTCACCCCTCCACTTT.

CDR3 nucleotides: TGTGCCAGCAGTGAACCAGTTACGCAGTATTTT. This gives the protein CASSEPVTQYF. This chain links TRBV2 with TRBJ2-3; D not resolved. V lost 2 bases to trimming and J lost 8 bases, with 5 bases between them. From germline, CDR1 is SNHLY and CDR2 FYNNEI. The CDR3 totals 11 residues.

The gene calls are TRBV19 and TRBJ1-4; 8 positions match TRBD1. The CDR3 runs to 17 residues. V lost 7 bases and J lost 0; bases outside the gene matches: 10. CDR1 and CDR2 (germline): LNHDA, SQIVND (reference sequence). The CDR3 sequence is CASNPGQGQATNEKLFF. The DNA for the CDR3 is TGTGCCAGTAACCCCGGACAGGGCCAAGCAACTAATGAAAAACTGTTTTTT.

V gene TRBV4-1 combines with J gene TRBJ1-1; D is perhaps TRBD1 (5 bases). Trimming took 2 bases from V and 12 from J, leaving 19 bases between them. The germline gives CDR1 MGHRA, CDR2 YSYEKL. CDR3 length equals 14 residues. Here the CDR3 reads CASSQLGGARGTFF. The CDR3 DNA reads TGCGCCAGCAGCCAATTAGGTGGGGCGCGGGGAACTTTCTTT.

This chain uses TRBV5-1 with TRBJ2-4; D is perhaps TRBD2 (7 bases). CDR1 is SGHRS, CDR2 YFSETQ, per germline. The CDR3 length is 17 residues. The V and J ends lost 2 bases and 0 bases respectively, with 15 bases between them. CDR3 sequence (DNA): TGCGCCAGCAGCTTATTGGGGGGGCAGATAGCCAAAAACATTCAGTACTTC. Translation: CASSLLGGQIAKNIQYF.

The rearrangement joins TRBV19 to TRBJ2-1; the match to TRBD1 covers 7 bases. Germline CDR1 and CDR2: LNHDA and SQIVND (reference sequence). This CDR3 comprises 12 residues. Trimming took 4 bases from V and 9 from J; bases not matched to a gene: 3. DNA of the CDR3: TGTGCCAGTAGTAGCAGGGGGTCTGAGCAGTTCTTC. Its protein product is CASSSRGSEQFF.

This clone showed up just once. This chain joins TRBV27 and TRBJ1-1, with 7 bases lining up with TRBD1. This CDR3 is 17 amino acids long. Per germline, CDR1 MNHEY and CDR2 SMNVEV (reference sequence). Trimming took 8 bases from V and 0 from J; bases not matched to a gene: 15. CDR3 nucleotides: TGTGCCAGCCTTGACAGGGCGAGAGGTAGCATGAACACTGAAGCTTTCTTT. Its protein product is CASLDRARGSMNTEAFF.

This clone is a singleton in its sample. The chain combines TRBV5-6 with TRBJ1-1, with no clear D. CDR3 length: 13 residues. With 2 bases removed from V and 1 base from J, the gap between germline ends came to 6 bases. Looked up from germline, CDR1 is SGHDT and CDR2 is YYEEEE. The CDR3 loop reads CASSFRRNTEAFF. In nucleotides, the CDR3 is TGTGCCAGCAGCTTCCGCAGGAACACTGAAGCTTTCTTT.

As concerns this clone: Other DNA sequences of this sample code for an identical CDR3. The V and J genes are TRBV6-5 and TRBJ1-2, with 7 bases identical to TRBD1. J lost 2 bases, V lost 6 bases, and 9 bases had no gene match. There are 15 residues in the CDR3. Germline V CDR1 and CDR2: MNHEY, SVGAGI. Written as DNA, the CDR3 is TGTGCCAGCAGCTCAACAGGGGCGAACAACTATGGCTACACCTTC. Amino acids: CASSSTGANNYGYTF.

CDR3 coding DNA: TGTGCCAGCAGCCCCACGGGACTACGTAACACCGGGGAGCTGTTTTTT. Translation: CASSPTGLRNTGELFF. This rearrangement joins TRBV9 to TRBJ2-2, with 7 bases fitting TRBD2. CDR1 and CDR2 (germline): SGDLS, YYNGEE. The length of the CDR3 is 16 residues. V was clipped by 4 bases and J by 2 bases; unmatched bases: 8.